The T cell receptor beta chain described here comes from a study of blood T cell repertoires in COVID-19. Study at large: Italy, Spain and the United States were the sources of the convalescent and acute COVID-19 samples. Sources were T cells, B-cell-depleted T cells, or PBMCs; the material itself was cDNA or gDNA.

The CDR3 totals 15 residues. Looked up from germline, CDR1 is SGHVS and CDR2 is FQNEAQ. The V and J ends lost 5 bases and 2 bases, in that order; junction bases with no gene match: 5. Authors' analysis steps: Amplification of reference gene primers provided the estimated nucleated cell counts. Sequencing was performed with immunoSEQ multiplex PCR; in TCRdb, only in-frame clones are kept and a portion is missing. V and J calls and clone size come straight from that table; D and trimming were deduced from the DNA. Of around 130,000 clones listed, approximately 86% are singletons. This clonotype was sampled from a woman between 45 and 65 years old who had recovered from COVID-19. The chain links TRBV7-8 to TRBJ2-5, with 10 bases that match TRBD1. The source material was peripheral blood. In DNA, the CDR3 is TGTGCCAGCAGCCAGGGACAGGGGCGTCAAGAGACCCAGTACTTC. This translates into CASSQGQGRQETQYF.